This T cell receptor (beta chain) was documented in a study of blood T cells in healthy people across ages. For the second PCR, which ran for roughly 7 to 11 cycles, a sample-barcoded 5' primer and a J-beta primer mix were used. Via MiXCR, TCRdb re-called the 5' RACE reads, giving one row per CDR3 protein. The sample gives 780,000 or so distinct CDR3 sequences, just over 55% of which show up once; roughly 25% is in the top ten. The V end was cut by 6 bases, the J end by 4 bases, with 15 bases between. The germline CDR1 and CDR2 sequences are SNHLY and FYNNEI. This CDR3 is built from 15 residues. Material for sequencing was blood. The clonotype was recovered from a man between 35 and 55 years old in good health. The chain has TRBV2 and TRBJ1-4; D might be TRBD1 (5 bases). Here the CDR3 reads CASRGGRRFNEKLFF. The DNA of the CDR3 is TGTGCCAGCAGGGGGGGACGGCGCTTTAATGAAAAACTGTTTTTT. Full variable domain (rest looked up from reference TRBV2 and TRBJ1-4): EPEVTQTPSHQVTQMGQEVILRCVPISNHLYFYWYRQILGQKVEFLVSFYNNEISEKSEIFDDQFSVERPDGSNFTLKIRSTKLEDSAMYFCASRGGRRFNEKLFFGSGTQLSVL.